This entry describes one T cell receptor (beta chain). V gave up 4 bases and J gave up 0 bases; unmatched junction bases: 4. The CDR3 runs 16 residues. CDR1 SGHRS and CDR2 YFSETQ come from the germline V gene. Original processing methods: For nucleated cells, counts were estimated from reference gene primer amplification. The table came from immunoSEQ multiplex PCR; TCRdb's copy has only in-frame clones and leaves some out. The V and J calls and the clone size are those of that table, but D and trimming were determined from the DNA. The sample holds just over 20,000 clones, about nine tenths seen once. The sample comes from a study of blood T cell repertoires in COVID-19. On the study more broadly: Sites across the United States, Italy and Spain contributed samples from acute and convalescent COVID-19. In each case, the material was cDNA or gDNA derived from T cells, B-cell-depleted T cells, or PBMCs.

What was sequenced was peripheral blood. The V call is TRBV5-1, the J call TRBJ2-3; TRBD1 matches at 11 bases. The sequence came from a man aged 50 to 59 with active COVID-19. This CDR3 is CASSPGQGASTDTQYF. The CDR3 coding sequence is TGCGCCAGCAGCCCTGGACAGGGGGCCAGCACAGATACGCAGTATTTT.